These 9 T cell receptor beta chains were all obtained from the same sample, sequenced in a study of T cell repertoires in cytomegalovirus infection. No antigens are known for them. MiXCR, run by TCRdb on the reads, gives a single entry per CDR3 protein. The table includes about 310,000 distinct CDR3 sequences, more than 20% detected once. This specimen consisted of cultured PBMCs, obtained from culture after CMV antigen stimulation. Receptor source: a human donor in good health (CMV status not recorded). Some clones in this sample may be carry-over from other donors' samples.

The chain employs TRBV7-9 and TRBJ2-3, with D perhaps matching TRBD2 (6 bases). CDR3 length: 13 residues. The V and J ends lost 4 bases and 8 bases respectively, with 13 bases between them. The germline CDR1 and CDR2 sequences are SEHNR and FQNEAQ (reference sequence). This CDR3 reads CASSSQGSGTQYF. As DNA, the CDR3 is TGTGCCAGCAGCTCCCAGGGTAGCGGTACGCAGTATTTT.

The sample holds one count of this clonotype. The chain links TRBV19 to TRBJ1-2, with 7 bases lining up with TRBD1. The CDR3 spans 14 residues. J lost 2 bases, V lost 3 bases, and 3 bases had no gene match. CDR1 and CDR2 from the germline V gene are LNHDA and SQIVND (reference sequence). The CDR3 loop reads CASSITGDNYGYTF. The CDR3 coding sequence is TGTGCCAGTAGTATTACAGGGGACAACTATGGCTACACCTTC.

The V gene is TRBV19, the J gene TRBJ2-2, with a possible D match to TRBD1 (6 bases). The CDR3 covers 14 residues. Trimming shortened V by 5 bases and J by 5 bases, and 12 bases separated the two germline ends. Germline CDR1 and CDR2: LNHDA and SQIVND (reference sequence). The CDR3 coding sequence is TGTGCCAGTAGTCCAACAGGGATAACCGGGGAGCTGTTTTTT. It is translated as CASSPTGITGELFF.

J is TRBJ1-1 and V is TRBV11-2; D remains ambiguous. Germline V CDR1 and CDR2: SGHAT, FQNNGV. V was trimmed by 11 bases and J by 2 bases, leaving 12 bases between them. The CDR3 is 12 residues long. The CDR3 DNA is TGTGCCGTCCGCCCCGTTAACACTGAAGCTTTCTTT. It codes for CAVRPVNTEAFF.

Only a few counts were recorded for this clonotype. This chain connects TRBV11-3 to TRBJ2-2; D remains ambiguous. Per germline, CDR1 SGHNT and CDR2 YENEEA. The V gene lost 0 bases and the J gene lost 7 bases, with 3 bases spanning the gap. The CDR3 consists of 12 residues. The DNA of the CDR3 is TGTGCCAGCAGCTTAGAAGACGGGGAGCTGTTTTTT. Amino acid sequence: CASSLEDGELFF.

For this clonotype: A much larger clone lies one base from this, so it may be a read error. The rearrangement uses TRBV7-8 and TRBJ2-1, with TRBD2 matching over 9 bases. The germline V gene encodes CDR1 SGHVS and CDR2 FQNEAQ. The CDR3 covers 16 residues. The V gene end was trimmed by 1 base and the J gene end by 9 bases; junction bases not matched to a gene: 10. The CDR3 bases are TGTGCCAGCAGCTTAGGGGGGCGGGGGGGGGCGACTGAGCAGTTCTTC. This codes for CASSLGGRGGATEQFF.

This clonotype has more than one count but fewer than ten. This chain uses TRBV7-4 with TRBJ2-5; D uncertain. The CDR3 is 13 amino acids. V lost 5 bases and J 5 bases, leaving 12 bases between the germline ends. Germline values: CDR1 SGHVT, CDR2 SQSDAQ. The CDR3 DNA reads TGTGCCAGCAGCATCGGGCATCTGGAGACCCAGTACTTC. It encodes CASSIGHLETQYF. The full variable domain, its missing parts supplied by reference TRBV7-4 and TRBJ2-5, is GAGVSQSPRYKVAKRGRDVALRCDSISGHVTLYWYRQTLGQGSEVLTYSQSDAQRDKSGRPSGRFSAERPERSVSTLKIQRTEQGDSAVYLCASSIGHLETQYFGPGTRLLVL.

CDR3 in DNA: TGTGCCAGCAGCTTGAACAGGCTCTCCAGGATGAACACTGAAGCTTTCTTT. This translates into CASSLNRLSRMNTEAFF. The chain joins TRBV5-4 to TRBJ1-1; TRBD1 is a possible D gene (5 bases). With 1 base removed from V and 0 bases from J, the gap between germline ends came to 16 bases. This CDR3 has 17 amino acids. Germline V lookup: CDR1 SGHNT, CDR2 YYREEE (reference sequence).

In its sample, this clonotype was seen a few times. The CDR3 region has the DNA TGTGCCATCGGCGGGGGGGGGAAAGGCTATGGCTACACCTTC. Translating gives CAIGGGGKGYGYTF. The V call is TRBV10-3, the J call TRBJ1-2; D might be TRBD1 (5 bases). The CDR3 loop spans 14 amino acids. V lost 8 bases, J lost 4 bases, and 17 bases lay in between. Germline V gives CDR1 ENHRY, CDR2 SYGVKD.